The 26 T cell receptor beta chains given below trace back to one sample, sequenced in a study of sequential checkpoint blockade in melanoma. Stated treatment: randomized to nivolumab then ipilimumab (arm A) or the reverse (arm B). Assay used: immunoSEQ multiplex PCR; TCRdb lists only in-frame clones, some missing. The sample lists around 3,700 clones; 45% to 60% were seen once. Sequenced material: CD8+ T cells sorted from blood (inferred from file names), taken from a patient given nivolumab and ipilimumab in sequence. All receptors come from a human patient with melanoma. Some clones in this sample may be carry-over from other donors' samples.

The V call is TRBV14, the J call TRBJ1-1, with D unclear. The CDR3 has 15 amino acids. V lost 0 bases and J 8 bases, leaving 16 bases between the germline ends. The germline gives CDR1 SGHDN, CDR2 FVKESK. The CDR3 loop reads CASSQDPVLEREAFF. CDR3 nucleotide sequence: TGTGCCAGCAGCCAAGACCCGGTACTCGAGAGAGAAGCTTTCTTT.

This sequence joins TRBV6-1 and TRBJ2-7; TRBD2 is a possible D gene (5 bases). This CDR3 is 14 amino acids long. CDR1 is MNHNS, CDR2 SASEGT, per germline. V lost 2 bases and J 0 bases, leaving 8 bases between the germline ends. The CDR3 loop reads CASSEFGLSYEQYF. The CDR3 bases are TGTGCCAGCAGTGAATTCGGACTCTCCTACGAGCAGTACTTC.

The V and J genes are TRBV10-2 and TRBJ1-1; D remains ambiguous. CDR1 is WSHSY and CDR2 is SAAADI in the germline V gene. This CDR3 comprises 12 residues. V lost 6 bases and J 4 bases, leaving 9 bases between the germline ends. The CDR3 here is CASRGGGTEAFF. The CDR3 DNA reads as TGCGCCAGCAGGGGAGGCGGCACTGAAGCTTTCTTT.

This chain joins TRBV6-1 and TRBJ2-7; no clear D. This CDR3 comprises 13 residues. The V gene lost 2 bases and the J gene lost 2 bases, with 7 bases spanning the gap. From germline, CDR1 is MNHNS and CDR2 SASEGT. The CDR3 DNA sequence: TGTGCCAGCAGTGAACCAACAGCCTACGAGCAGTACTTC. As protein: CASSEPTAYEQYF.

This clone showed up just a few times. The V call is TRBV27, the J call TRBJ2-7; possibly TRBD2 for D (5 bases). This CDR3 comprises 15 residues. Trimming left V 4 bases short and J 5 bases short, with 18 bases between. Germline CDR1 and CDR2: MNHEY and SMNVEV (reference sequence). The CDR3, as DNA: TGTGCCAGCAGTTCCCTCGGAGGCCTGTCACACGAGCAGTACTTC. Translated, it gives CASSSLGGLSHEQYF.

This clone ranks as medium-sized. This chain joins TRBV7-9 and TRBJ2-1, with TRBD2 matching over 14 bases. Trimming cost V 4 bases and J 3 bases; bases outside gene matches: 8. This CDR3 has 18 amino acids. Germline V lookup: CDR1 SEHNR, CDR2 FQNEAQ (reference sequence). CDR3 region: CASSSELGTSGSYNEQFF. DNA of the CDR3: TGTGCCAGCAGCTCAGAACTAGGGACTAGCGGGAGCTACAATGAGCAGTTCTTC.

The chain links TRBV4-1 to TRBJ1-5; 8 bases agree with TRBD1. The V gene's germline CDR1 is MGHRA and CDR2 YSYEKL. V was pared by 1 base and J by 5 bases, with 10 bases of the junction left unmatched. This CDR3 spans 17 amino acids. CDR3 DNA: TGCGCCAGCAGCCAAGCTCCCCTTATGACAGGGGATCAGCCCCAGCATTTT. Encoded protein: CASSQAPLMTGDQPQHF.

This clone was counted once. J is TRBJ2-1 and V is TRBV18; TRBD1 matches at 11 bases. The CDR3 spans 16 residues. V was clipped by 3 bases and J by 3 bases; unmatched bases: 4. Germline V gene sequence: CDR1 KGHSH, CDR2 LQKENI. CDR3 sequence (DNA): TGTGCCAGCTCACCTTGGACAGGGGGCGACTACAATGAGCAGTTCTTC. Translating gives CASSPWTGGDYNEQFF. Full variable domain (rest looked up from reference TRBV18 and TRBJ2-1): NAGVMQNPRHLVRRRGQEARLRCSPMKGHSHVYWYRQLPEEGLKFMVYLQKENIIDESGMPKERFSAEFPKEGPSILRIQQVVRGDSAAYFCASSPWTGGDYNEQFFGPGTRLTVL.

This CDR3 reads CASSQVELANTEAFF. The DNA for the CDR3 is TGCGCCAGCAGCCAAGTGGAGTTAGCGAACACTGAAGCTTTCTTT. The gene calls are TRBV4-1 and TRBJ1-1; D gene unclear. The CDR3 sequence is 15 residues long. V lost 1 base and J 1 base, leaving 10 bases between the germline ends. Germline V gene lookup returns CDR1 MGHRA and CDR2 YSYEKL.

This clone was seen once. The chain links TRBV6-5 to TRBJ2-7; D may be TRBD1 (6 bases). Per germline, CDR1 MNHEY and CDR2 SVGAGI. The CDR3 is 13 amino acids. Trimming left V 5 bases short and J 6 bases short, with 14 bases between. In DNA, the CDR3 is TGTGCCAGCAGTACCGGACAGTTTAGCGAGCAGTACTTC. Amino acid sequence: CASSTGQFSEQYF.

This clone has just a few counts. CDR3: CASSQASYNEQFF. The CDR3 DNA follows: TGCGCCAGCAGCCAAGCCAGCTACAATGAGCAGTTCTTC. V gene TRBV4-3 combines with J gene TRBJ2-1; unclear D gene. V lost 1 base and J lost 3, with 4 bases in between. Germline lookup yields CDR1 LGHNA and CDR2 YSLEER. The CDR3 runs 13 residues.

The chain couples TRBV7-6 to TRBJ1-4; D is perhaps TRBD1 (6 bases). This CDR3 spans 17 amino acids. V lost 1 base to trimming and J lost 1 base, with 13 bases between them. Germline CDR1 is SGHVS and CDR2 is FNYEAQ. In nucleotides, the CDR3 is TGTGCCAGCAGCTTAGTTTCCAGGGGAGAAACTAATGAAAAACTGTTTTTT. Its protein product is CASSLVSRGETNEKLFF.

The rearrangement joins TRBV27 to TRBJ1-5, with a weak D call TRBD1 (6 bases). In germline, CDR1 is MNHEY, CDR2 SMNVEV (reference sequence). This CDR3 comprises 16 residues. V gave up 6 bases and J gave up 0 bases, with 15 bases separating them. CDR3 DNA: TGTGCCAGCAGGAGCGGGACAATTTATAGCAATCAGCCCCAGCATTTT. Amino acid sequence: CASRSGTIYSNQPQHF.

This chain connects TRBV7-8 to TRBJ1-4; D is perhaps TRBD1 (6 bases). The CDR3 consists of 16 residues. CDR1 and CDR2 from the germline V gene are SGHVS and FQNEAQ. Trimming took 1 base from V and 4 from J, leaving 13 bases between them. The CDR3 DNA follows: TGTGCCAGCAGCTTAGGCCCCGGGACACTTAATGAAAAACTGTTTTTT. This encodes CASSLGPGTLNEKLFF.

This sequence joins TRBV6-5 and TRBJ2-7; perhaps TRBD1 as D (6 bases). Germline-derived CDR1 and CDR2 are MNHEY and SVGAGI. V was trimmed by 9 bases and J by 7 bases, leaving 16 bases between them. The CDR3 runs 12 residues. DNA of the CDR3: TGTGCCAGTGGGACATCTCCCTGGGAGCAGTACTTC. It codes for CASGTSPWEQYF.

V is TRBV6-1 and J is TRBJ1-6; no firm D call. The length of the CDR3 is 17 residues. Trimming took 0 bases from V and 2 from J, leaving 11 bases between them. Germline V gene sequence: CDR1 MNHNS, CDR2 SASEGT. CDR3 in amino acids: CASSEAVHGAYNSPLHF. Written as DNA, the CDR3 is TGTGCCAGCAGTGAAGCGGTCCACGGTGCCTATAATTCACCCCTCCACTTT.

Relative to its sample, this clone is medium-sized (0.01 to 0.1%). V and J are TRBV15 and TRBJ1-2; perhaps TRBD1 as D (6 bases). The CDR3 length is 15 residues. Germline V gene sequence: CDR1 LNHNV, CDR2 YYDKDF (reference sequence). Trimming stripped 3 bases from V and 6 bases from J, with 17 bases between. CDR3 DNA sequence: TGTGCCACCAGCAGGAGTCGTGCTGGGGGCCATGGCTACACCTTC. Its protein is CATSRSRAGGHGYTF.

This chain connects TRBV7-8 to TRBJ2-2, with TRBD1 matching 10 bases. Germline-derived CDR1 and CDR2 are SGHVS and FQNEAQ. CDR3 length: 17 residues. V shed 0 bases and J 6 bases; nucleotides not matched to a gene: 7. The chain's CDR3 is CASSLAEDRGESGELFF. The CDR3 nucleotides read TGTGCCAGCAGCTTAGCGGAGGACAGGGGGGAATCCGGGGAGCTGTTTTTT.

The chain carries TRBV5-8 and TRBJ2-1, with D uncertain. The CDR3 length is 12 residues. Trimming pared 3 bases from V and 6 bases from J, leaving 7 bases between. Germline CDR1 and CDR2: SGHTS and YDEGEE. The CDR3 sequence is CASSYSINEQFF. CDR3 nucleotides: TGTGCCAGCAGCTATTCAATCAATGAGCAGTTCTTC. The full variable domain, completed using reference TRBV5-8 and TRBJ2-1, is EAGVTQSPTHLIKTRGQQATLRCSPISGHTSVYWYQQALGLGLQFLLWYDEGEERNRGNFPPRFSGRQFPNYSSELNVNALELEDSALYLCASSYSINEQFFGPGTRLTVL.

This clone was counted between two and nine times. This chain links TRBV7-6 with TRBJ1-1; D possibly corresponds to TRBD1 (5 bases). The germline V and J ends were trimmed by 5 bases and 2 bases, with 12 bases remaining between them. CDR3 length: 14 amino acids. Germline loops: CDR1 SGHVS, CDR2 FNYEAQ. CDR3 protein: CASSQHQGNTEAFF. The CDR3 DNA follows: TGTGCCAGCAGCCAACATCAGGGAAACACTGAAGCTTTCTTT.

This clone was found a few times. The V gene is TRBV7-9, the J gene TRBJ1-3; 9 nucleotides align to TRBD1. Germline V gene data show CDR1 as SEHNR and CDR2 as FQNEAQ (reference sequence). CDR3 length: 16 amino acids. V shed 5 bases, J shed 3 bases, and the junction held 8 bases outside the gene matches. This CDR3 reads CASSALTGGYGNTIYF. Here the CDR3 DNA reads TGTGCCAGCAGCGCACTTACAGGGGGCTATGGAAACACCATATATTTT.

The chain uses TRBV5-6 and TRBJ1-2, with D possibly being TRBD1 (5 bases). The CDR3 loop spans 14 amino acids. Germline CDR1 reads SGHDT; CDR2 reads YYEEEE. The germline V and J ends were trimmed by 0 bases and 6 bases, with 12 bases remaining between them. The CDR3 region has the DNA TGTGCCAGCAGCTTGGGGCAGGGTCTGGATGGCTACACCTTC. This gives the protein CASSLGQGLDGYTF.

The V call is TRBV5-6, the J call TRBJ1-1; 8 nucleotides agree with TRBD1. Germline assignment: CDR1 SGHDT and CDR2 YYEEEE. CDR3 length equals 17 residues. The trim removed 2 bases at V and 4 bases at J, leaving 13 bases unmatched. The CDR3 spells CASSFLLGDDRGTEAFF. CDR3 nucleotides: TGTGCCAGCAGCTTCCTCCTGGGGGACGACAGGGGCACTGAAGCTTTCTTT.

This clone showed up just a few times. CDR3 bases: TGTGCCAGCAGTATCACAGGGGGGCCGGTCGAGCAGTACTTC. It yields the protein CASSITGGPVEQYF. The chain has TRBV6-5 and TRBJ2-7, with TRBD1 matching over 8 bases. The germline CDR1 and CDR2 sequences are MNHEY and SVGAGI. The V segment lost 5 bases and the J segment 6 bases; nucleotides outside the gene matches: 9. This CDR3 is built from 14 residues.

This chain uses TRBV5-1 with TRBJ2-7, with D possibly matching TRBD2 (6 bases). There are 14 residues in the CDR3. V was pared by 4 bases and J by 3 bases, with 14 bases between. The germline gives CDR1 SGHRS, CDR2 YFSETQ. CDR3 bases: TGCGCCAGCAGCGGTTCCGGGACTCGCTACGAGCAGTACTTC. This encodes CASSGSGTRYEQYF. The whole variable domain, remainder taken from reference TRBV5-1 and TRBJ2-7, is KAGVTQTPRYLIKTRGQQVTLSCSPISGHRSVSWYQQTPGQGLQFLFEYFSETQRNKGNFPGRFSGRQFSNSRSEMNVSTLELGDSALYLCASSGSGTRYEQYFGPGTRLTVT.

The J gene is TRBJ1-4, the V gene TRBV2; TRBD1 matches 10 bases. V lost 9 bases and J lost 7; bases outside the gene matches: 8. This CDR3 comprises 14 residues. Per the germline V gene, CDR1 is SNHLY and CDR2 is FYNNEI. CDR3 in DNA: TGTGCCAGGGGAACGGACAGGGGGACTGAAAAACTGTTTTTT. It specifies CARGTDRGTEKLFF.